This entry lists 12 T cell receptor beta chains sequenced from one sample in a study of blood T cell repertoires in COVID-19. TCRdb's table, derived via immunoSEQ multiplex PCR, lists solely in-frame clones and lacks some. Among 230,000 or so clones listed, about 85% were seen once. Sequencing used peripheral blood. Receptors were obtained from a man aged 25 to 40 with active or convalescent COVID-19.

This clone occurred a few times. The chain combines TRBV6-6 with TRBJ1-2; weak D call: TRBD1 (6 bases). The CDR3 extends over 14 amino acids. The V and J ends lost 2 bases and 2 bases respectively, with 9 bases between them. Germline-derived CDR1 and CDR2 are MNHNY and SVGAGI (reference sequence). The CDR3 nucleotides read TGTGCCAGCAGTTACGGGGGCGTAAACTATGGCTACACCTTC. This codes for CASSYGGVNYGYTF.

This sequence joins TRBV7-2 and TRBJ2-7; 12 bases agree with TRBD2. This CDR3 has 15 residues. V lost 5 bases, J lost 3 bases, and 5 bases stayed unmatched. Germline V gene lookup returns CDR1 SGHTA and CDR2 FQGNSA. CDR3 region: CASSTGLAGRYEQYF. The CDR3 DNA follows: TGTGCCAGCAGCACAGGACTAGCGGGACGCTACGAGCAGTACTTC.

V usage is TRBV11-2 and J usage is TRBJ1-3; D unclear. The germline gives CDR1 SGHAT, CDR2 FQNNGV. V lost 0 bases and J 5 bases, leaving 8 bases between the germline ends. CDR3 length: 14 amino acids. CDR3 protein: CASSLDPGRNTIYF. CDR3 DNA: TGTGCCAGCAGCTTAGATCCCGGGAGAAACACCATATATTTT.

This clone was picked up one time. The chain is built from TRBV3-1 (or the pseudogene TRBV3-2) and TRBJ1-1; unclear D gene. Trimming removed 5 bases at V and 8 bases at J, with 18 bases between. The CDR3 contains 14 residues. The germline gives CDR1 LGHDT, CDR2 YNNKEL (reference sequence). In nucleotides, the CDR3 is TGTGCCAGCAGCAAAAGTAGGCTCTCCAGGGAAGCTTTCTTT. Translated, it gives CASSKSRLSREAFF.

This clone appeared a single time. The V and J genes are TRBV12-3 or TRBV12-4 and TRBJ2-7; D is unresolved. Trimming removed 4 bases at V and 5 bases at J, with 6 bases between. The CDR3 sequence is 11 residues long. The chain's CDR3 is CASSSGDEQYF. CDR3 sequence (DNA): TGTGCCAGCAGTTCCGGTGACGAGCAGTACTTC.

The chain links TRBV5-1 to TRBJ2-7; 14 bases are a match to TRBD2. V shed 3 bases, J shed 7 bases, and the junction held 9 bases outside the gene matches. Germline CDR1 SGHRS, CDR2 YFSETQ. The CDR3 is 16 amino acids. This CDR3 is CASSSPGLAGGSEQYF. CDR3 sequence (DNA): TGCGCCAGCAGCTCTCCCGGACTAGCGGGAGGAAGTGAGCAGTACTTC.

There are many counts of this clone. The rearrangement joins TRBV10-3 to TRBJ1-6; D is undetermined. The CDR3 is made up of 13 amino acids. V lost 4 bases and J lost 9, with 10 bases in between. Germline V gene data show CDR1 as ENHRY and CDR2 as SYGVKD. CDR3 residues: CAISAGEGSPLHF. The CDR3 coding sequence is TGTGCCATCAGTGCCGGGGAGGGTTCACCCCTCCACTTT.

V gene TRBV7-9 combines with J gene TRBJ2-5; 7 bases are shared with TRBD1. The CDR3 consists of 11 residues. Looked up from germline, CDR1 is SEHNR and CDR2 is FQNEAQ (reference sequence). V lost 3 bases, J lost 12 bases, and 4 bases stayed unmatched. Written as DNA, the CDR3 is TGTGCCAGCAGCTTTGGGACAGACAAGTACTTC. It codes for CASSFGTDKYF.

The chain joins TRBV5-6 to TRBJ2-1; perhaps TRBD2 as D (5 bases). Trimming removed 1 base at V and 4 bases at J, with 12 bases between. This CDR3 contains 15 residues. CDR1 SGHDT and CDR2 YYEEEE come from the germline V gene. The CDR3 DNA reads as TGTGCCAGCAGCTTGCTGTCTAGCCGGTACAATGAGCAGTTCTTC. Protein product: CASSLLSSRYNEQFF. The complete variable domain, with remaining parts taken from reference TRBV5-6 and TRBJ2-1, reads DAGVTQSPTHLIKTRGQQVTLRCSPKSGHDTVSWYQQALGQGPQFIFQYYEEEERQRGNFPDRFSGHQFPNYSSELNVNALLLGDSALYLCASSLLSSRYNEQFFGPGTRLTVL.

The chain recombines TRBV5-8 with TRBJ1-6; D perhaps matches TRBD1 (5 bases). The CDR3 sequence is 14 residues long. CDR1 and CDR2 from the germline V gene are SGHTS and YDEGEE. Deletions cut 0 bases from V and 7 bases from J, with 8 bases between. The CDR3 nucleotides are TGTGCCAGCAGCTTGGGACAGATCAATTCACCCCTCCACTTT. It yields the protein CASSLGQINSPLHF. Filled out from reference TRBV5-8 and TRBJ1-6, the complete variable domain reads EAGVTQSPTHLIKTRGQQATLRCSPISGHTSVYWYQQALGLGLQFLLWYDEGEERNRGNFPPRFSGRQFPNYSSELNVNALELEDSALYLCASSLGQINSPLHFGNGTRLTVT.

V gene TRBV5-1 combines with J gene TRBJ2-7, with 11 bases aligning to TRBD1. This CDR3 has 16 amino acids. Germline CDR1 reads SGHRS; CDR2 reads YFSETQ. V lost 0 bases, J lost 2 bases, and 4 bases stayed unmatched. The chain's CDR3 is CASSLGGTGGPYEQYF. CDR3 nucleotide sequence: TGCGCCAGCAGCTTGGGGGGGACAGGGGGTCCCTACGAGCAGTACTTC.

The V call is TRBV7-9, the J call TRBJ2-2; 14 nucleotides line up with TRBD2. V was clipped by 5 bases and J by 4 bases; unmatched bases: 3. Germline V gene data show CDR1 as SEHNR and CDR2 as FQNEAQ (reference sequence). This CDR3 spans 16 amino acids. The CDR3 bases are TGTGCCAGCAGCCGACTAGCGGGAGGGAGCACCGGGGAGCTGTTTTTT. This codes for CASSRLAGGSTGELFF.